One and the same sample provided the 6 T cell receptor beta chains below, sequenced in a study of blood T cell repertoires in COVID-19. The method was immunoSEQ multiplex PCR; TCRdb's version includes in-frame clones alone and lacks a portion of them. The sample includes more than 300,000 clones, roughly four fifths of them seen just once. The sample comprised PBMCs or T cells enriched from blood (not recorded which). Receptors were obtained from a woman in her 50s who had recovered from COVID-19.

This chain connects TRBV7-8 to TRBJ2-3; D is possibly TRBD2 (5 bases). The CDR3 length is 16 residues. V lost 5 bases, J lost 0 bases, and 15 bases lay in between. Germline-derived CDR1 and CDR2 are SGHVS and FQNEAQ. CDR3 in amino acids: CASSIRLRSSTDTQYF. DNA of the CDR3: TGTGCCAGCAGCATACGACTACGCTCTAGCACAGATACGCAGTATTTT. Supplemented by reference TRBV7-8 and TRBJ2-3, the full variable domain reads GAGVSQSPRYKVAKRGQDVALRCDPISGHVSLFWYQQALGQGPEFLTYFQNEAQLDKSGLPSDRFFAERPEGSVSTLKIQRTQQEDSAVYLCASSIRLRSSTDTQYFGPGTRLTVL.

The chain recombines TRBV28 with TRBJ1-6; 8 bases align to TRBD1. The CDR3 runs to 17 residues. Per germline, CDR1 MDHEN and CDR2 SYDVKM. The V gene end was trimmed by 1 base and the J gene end by 6 bases; junction bases not matched to a gene: 8. The CDR3 sequence: CASSLFPGRGLNSPLHF. CDR3 DNA sequence: TGTGCCAGCAGTTTATTCCCCGGCAGGGGGCTTAATTCACCCCTCCACTTT.

This clone was detected once. The junction shows a germline mismatch at one end, possibly a read error. Other DNA sequences within the sample encode an identical CDR3. The chain couples TRBV18 to TRBJ1-2; D gene unclear. This CDR3 comprises 12 residues. CDR1 is KGHSH, CDR2 LQKENI, per germline. The CDR3 DNA reads TGTGCCAGCTCCCTGGAAGACTACGGCTACACCTTC. Translated: CASSLEDYGYTF.

This chain connects TRBV25-1 to TRBJ1-1; D is unresolved. This CDR3 is built from 14 residues. The V and J ends lost 1 base and 2 bases respectively, with 8 bases between them. Germline lookup yields CDR1 MGHDK and CDR2 SYGVNS. The CDR3 sequence: CASSEWHPNTEAFF. The CDR3 DNA sequence: TGTGCCAGCAGTGAATGGCACCCAAACACTGAAGCTTTCTTT.

This clone occurred once. The rearrangement uses TRBV5-1 and TRBJ2-7, with 7 bases aligning to TRBD1. The CDR3 is 18 residues long. Looked up from germline, CDR1 is SGHRS and CDR2 is YFSETQ. The junction had 15 bases not matched to a gene; V was cut back by 2 bases and J by 1 base. As DNA, the CDR3 is TGCGCCAGCAGCTTAGGGGCGTCGTGGGGACAGTTATCCTACGAGCAGTACTTC. Its translation is CASSLGASWGQLSYEQYF.

This chain joins TRBV2 and TRBJ2-1, with 15 bases matching TRBD2. Trimming removed 7 bases from V and 9 bases from J; junction bases left unmatched: 7. Germline V gene data show CDR1 as SNHLY and CDR2 as FYNNEI. CDR3 length: 15 amino acids. The CDR3 loop is CASTRTSGGGGEQFF. In DNA form, the CDR3 reads TGTGCCAGCACCAGGACTAGCGGGGGGGGAGGTGAGCAGTTCTTC.